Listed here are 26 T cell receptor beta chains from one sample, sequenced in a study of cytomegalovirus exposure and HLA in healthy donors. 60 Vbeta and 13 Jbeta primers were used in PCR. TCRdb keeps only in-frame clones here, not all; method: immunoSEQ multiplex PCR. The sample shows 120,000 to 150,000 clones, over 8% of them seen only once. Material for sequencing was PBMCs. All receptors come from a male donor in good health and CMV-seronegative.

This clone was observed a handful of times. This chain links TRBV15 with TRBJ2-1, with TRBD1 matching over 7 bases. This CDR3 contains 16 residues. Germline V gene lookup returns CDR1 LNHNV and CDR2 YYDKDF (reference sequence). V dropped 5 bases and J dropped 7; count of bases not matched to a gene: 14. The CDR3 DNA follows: TGTGCCACCAGCGTCCCTAGACAGGGCCTTCGGAATGAGCAGTTCTTC. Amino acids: CATSVPRQGLRNEQFF.

The CDR3 DNA reads as TGTGCCAGCAGCTTACAGGGATCCAACACTGAAGCTTTCTTT. It codes for CASSLQGSNTEAFF. This sequence joins TRBV2 and TRBJ1-1, with a tentative D call TRBD1 (6 bases). Germline loops: CDR1 SNHLY, CDR2 FYNNEI. Trimming cost V 6 bases and J 2 bases, with 13 bases left between them. The CDR3 sequence is 14 residues long.

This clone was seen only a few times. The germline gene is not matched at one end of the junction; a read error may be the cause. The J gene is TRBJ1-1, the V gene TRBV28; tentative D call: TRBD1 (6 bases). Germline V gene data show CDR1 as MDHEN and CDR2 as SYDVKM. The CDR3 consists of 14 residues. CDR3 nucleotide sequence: TGTGCCAGCAGTTTTGTGTCGAGGCAGGGGAGTTGGATCTTT. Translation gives CASSFVSRQGSWIF.

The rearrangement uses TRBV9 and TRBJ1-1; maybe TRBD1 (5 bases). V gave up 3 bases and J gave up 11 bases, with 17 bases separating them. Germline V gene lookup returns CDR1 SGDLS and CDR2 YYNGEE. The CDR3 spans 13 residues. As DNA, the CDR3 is TGTGCCAGCAGCGGCGCAGCGGGGGAAGCGGCTTTCTTT. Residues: CASSGAAGEAAFF.

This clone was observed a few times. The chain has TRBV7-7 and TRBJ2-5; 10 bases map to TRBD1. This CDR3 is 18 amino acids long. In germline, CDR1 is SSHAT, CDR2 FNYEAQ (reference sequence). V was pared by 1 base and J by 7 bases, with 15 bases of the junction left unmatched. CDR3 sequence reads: CASSLDVGASGQGLTQYF. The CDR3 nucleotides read TGTGCCAGCAGCTTAGATGTTGGTGCGTCGGGACAGGGGTTGACCCAGTACTTC.

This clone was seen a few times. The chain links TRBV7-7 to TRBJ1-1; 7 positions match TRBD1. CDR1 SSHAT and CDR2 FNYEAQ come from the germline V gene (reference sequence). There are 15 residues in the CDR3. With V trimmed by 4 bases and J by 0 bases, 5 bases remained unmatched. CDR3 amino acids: CASSSRDSMNTEAFF. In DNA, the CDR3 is TGTGCCAGCAGCTCGCGGGACAGCATGAACACTGAAGCTTTCTTT.

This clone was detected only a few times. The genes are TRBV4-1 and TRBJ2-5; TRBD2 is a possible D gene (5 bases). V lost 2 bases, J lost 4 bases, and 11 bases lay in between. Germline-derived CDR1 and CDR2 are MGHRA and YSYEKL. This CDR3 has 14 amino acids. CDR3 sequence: CASSQKGGRETQYF. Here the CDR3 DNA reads TGCGCCAGCAGCCAAAAGGGTGGGAGAGAGACCCAGTACTTC.

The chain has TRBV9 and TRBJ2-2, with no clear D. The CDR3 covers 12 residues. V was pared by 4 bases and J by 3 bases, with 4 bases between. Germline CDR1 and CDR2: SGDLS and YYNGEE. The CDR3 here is CASSPDTGELFF. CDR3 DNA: TGTGCCAGCAGCCCAGACACCGGGGAGCTGTTTTTT.

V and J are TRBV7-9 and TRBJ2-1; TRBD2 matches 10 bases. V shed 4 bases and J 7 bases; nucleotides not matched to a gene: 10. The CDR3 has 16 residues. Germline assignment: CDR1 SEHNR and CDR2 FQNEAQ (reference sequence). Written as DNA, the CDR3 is TGTGCCAGCAGCTCAAGCGGGAGGGCCGATCGGAATGAGCAGTTCTTC. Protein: CASSSSGRADRNEQFF.

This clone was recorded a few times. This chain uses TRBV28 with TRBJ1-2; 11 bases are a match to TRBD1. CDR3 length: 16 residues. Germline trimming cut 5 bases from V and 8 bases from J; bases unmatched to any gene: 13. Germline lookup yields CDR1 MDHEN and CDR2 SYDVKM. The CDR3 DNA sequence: TGTGCCAGCAGTGAGTCCCGGGACAGGGGGTCGCGGGGCTACACCTTC. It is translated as CASSESRDRGSRGYTF.

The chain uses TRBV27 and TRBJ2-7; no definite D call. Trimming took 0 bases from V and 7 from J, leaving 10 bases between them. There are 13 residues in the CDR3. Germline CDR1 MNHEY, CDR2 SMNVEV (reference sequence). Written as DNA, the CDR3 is TGTGCCAGCAGTTTATCGGCCCCTAGTGAGCAGTACTTC. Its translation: CASSLSAPSEQYF.

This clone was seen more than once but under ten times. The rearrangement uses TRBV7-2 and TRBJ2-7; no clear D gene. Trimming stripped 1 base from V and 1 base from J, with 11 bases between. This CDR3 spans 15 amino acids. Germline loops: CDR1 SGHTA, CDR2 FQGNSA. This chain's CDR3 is CASSLGLVPSYEQYF. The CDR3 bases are TGTGCCAGCAGCTTAGGTCTAGTCCCGTCCTACGAGCAGTACTTC.

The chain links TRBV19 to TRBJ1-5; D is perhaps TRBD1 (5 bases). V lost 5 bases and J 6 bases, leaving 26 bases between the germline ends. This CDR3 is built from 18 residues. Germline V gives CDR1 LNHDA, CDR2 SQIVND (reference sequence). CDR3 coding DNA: TGTGCCAGTAGTCCGGGAGTGGGGGGAAAGCGGTTCGGTCAGCCCCAGCATTTT. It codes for CASSPGVGGKRFGQPQHF. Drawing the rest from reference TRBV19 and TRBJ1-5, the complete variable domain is DGGITQSPKYLFRKEGQNVTLSCEQNLNHDAMYWYRQDPGQGLRLIYYSQIVNDFQKGDIAEGYSVSREKKESFPLTVTSAQKNPTAFYLCASSPGVGGKRFGQPQHFGDGTRLSIL.

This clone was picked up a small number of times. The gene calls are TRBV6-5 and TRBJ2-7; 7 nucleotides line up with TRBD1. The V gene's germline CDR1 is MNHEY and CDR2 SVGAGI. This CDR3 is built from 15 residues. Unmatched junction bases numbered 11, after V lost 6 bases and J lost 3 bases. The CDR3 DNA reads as TGTGCCAGCAGCCGAACCTTTCAGGGGGACTACGAGCAGTACTTC. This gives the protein CASSRTFQGDYEQYF.

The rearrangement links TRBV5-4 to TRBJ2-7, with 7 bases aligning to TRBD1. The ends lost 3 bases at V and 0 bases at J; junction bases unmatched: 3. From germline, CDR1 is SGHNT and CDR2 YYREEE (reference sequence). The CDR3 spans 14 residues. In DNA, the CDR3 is TGTGCCAGCAGCTGGACAGGAGGCTCCTACGAGCAGTACTTC. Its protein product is CASSWTGGSYEQYF.

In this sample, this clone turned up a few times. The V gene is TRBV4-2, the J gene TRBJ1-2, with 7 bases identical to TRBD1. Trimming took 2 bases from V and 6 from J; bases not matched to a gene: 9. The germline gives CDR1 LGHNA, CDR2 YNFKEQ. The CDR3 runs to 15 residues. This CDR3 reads CASSQPDREVDGYTF. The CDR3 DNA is TGTGCCAGCAGCCAACCTGACAGGGAAGTGGATGGCTACACCTTC.

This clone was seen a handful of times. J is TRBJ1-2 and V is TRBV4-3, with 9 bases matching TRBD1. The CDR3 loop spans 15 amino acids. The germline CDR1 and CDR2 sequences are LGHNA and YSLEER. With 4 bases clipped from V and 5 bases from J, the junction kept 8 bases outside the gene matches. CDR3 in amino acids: CASSPTGGSSYGYTF. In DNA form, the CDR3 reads TGCGCCAGCAGCCCGACAGGGGGATCCTCTTATGGCTACACCTTC.

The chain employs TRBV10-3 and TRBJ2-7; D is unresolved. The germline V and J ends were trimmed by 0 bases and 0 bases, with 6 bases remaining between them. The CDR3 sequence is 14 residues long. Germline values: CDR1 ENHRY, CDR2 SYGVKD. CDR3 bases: TGTGCCATCAGTGAGTCCGTTCTCTCCTACGAGCAGTACTTC. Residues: CAISESVLSYEQYF.

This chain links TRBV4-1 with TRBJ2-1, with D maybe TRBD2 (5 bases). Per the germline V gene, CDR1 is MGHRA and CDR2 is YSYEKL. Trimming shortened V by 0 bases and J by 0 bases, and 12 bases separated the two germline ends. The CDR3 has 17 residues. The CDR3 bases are TGCGCCAGCAGCCAAGAAGCCGGGATATCCTCCTACAATGAGCAGTTCTTC. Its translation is CASSQEAGISSYNEQFF.

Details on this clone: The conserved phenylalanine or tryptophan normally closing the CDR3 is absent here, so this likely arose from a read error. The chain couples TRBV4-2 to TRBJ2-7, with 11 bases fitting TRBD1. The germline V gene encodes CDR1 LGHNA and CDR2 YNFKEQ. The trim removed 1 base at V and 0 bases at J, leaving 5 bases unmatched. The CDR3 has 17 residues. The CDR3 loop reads CASSQADRGRVSYEQYL. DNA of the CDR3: TGTGCCAGCAGCCAAGCGGACAGGGGGCGCGTCTCCTACGAGCAGTACCTC.

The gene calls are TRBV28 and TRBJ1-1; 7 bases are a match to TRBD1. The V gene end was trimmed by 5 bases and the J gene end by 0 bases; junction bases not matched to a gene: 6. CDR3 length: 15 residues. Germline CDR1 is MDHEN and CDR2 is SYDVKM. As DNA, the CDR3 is TGTGCCAGCAGTCGCCGGGGACAGATGAACACTGAAGCTTTCTTT. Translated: CASSRRGQMNTEAFF.

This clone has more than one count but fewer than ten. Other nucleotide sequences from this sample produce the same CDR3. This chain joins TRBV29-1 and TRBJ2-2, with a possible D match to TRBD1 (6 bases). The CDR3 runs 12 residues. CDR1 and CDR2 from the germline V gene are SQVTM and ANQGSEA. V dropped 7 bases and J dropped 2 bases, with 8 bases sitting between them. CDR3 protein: CSAQGNTGELFF. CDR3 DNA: TGCAGCGCACAGGGCAACACCGGGGAGCTGTTTTTT.

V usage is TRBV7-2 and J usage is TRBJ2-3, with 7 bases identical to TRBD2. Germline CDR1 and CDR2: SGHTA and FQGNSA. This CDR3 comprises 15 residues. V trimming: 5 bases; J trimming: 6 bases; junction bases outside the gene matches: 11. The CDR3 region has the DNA TGTGCCAGCAGCCCGATGGCGGGAGAGTGGGATACGCAGTATTTT. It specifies CASSPMAGEWDTQYF.

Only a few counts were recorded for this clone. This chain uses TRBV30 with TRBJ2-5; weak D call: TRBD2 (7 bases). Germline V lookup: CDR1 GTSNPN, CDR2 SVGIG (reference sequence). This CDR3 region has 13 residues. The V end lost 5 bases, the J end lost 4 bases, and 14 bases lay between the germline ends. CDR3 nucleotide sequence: TGTGCCTGGTCGACGGGGGGCAGAGAGACCCAGTACTTC. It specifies CAWSTGGRETQYF.

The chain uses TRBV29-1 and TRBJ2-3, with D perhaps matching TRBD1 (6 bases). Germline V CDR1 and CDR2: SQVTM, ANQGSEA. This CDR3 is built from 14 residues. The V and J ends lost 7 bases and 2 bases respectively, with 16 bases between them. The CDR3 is CSAEGDTHTDTQYF. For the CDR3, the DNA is TGCAGCGCCGAAGGGGACACCCACACAGATACGCAGTATTTT.

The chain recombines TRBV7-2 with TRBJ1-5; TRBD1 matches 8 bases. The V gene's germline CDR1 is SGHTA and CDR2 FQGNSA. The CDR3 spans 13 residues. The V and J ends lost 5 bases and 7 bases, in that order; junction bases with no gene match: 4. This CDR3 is CASSHDRGQPQHF. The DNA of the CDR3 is TGTGCCAGCAGCCACGACAGGGGACAGCCCCAGCATTTT.